Following are 6 T cell receptor beta chains from one sample sequenced in a study of blood T cell repertoires in COVID-19. Repertoires were generated with immunoSEQ multiplex PCR, while TCRdb's copy carries only in-frame clones and drops some. In the table there are some 530,000 clones, around 85% of which are singletons. Sequencing was carried out using PBMCs or T cells enriched from blood (not recorded which). The source of these receptors is a woman aged 55-75 years who had recovered from COVID-19.

This chain connects TRBV13 to TRBJ2-1; 9 bases fit TRBD2. The CDR3 sequence is 16 residues long. Germline CDR1 PRHDT, CDR2 FYEKMQ (reference sequence). The J segment lost 2 bases and the V segment lost 5 bases, leaving 7 bases of the junction unmatched. CDR3: CASSNPSGETYNEQFF. Written as DNA, the CDR3 is TGTGCCAGCAGCAACCCTAGCGGGGAAACCTACAATGAGCAGTTCTTC.

The rearrangement joins TRBV18 to TRBJ2-2; 7 bases line up with TRBD1. V was pared by 6 bases and J by 5 bases, with 9 bases of the junction left unmatched. Germline lookup yields CDR1 KGHSH and CDR2 LQKENI. This CDR3 contains 15 residues. This CDR3 is CASSQVTGVTGELFF. For the CDR3, the DNA is TGTGCCAGCTCTCAAGTTACAGGGGTTACCGGGGAGCTGTTTTTT.

On this clone itself: This same CDR3 is encoded by further DNA sequences in the sample. J is TRBJ1-1 and V is TRBV20-1; the D gene is possibly TRBD1 (6 bases). Germline V CDR1 and CDR2: DFQATT, SNEGSKA (reference sequence). Trimming took off 5 bases at V and 5 bases at J, with 9 bases between the two ends. The length of the CDR3 is 11 residues. The CDR3 region has the DNA TGCAGTGCTTCTACAGGGACTGAAGCTTTCTTT. It is translated as CSASTGTEAFF.

As for this clone: Distinct nucleotide sequences in the sample also encode this CDR3. The genes are TRBV27 and TRBJ1-5; 10 positions agree with TRBD1. Germline V gene data show CDR1 as MNHEY and CDR2 as SMNVEV (reference sequence). J lost 2 bases, V lost 6 bases, and 4 bases had no gene match. The CDR3 spans 15 residues. Here the CDR3 reads CASSPGTGGNQPQHF. CDR3 DNA: TGTGCCAGCAGCCCAGGGACAGGGGGCAATCAGCCCCAGCATTTT.

The chain's CDR3 is CASSFSGGLSTGELFF. CDR3 bases: TGCGCCAGCAGCTTTAGCGGGGGCCTTTCCACCGGGGAGCTGTTTTTT. This sequence joins TRBV5-1 and TRBJ2-2, with 9 bases aligning to TRBD2. The CDR3 has 16 residues. Germline values: CDR1 SGHRS, CDR2 YFSETQ. V shed 2 bases, J shed 4 bases, and the junction held 6 bases outside the gene matches.

The rearrangement links TRBV28 to TRBJ2-7, with a weak D call TRBD1 (5 bases). Germline CDR1 and CDR2: MDHEN and SYDVKM. This CDR3 is 13 amino acids long. Trimming shortened V by 11 bases and J by 0 bases, and 14 bases separated the two germline ends. The CDR3 loop is CASQGWRSYEQYV. The CDR3 DNA sequence: TGTGCCTCCCAGGGTTGGCGCTCCTACGAGCAGTACGTC.